Presented here are 19 T cell receptor beta chains from one specimen sequenced in a study of shared T cell receptors in the human thymus. Repertoires were generated with immunoSEQ multiplex PCR, while TCRdb's copy carries only in-frame clones and drops some. The profile shows over 450,000 clones, more than 75% of them singletons. In addition, the sample was reused for a study of human thymus T cells.

The sequencing sample was made of thymocytes. The receptors shown here come from a boy under two years old with a congenital heart defect.

V gene TRBV5-1 combines with J gene TRBJ2-7; 10 nucleotides match TRBD2. The V gene's germline CDR1 is SGHRS and CDR2 YFSETQ. The CDR3 is 18 residues long. V was pared by 0 bases and J by 3 bases, with 12 bases of the junction left unmatched. The CDR3 region has the DNA TGCGCCAGCAGCTTGGCCCTAGCGGGAGTCGTTCACCTCTACGAGCAGTACTTC. Residues: CASSLALAGVVHLYEQYF.

This chain connects TRBV23-1 to TRBJ1-3, with TRBD1 identical over 10 bases. TRBV23-1 is annotated as an ORF whose role is uncertain. This CDR3 contains 20 residues. V was pared by 0 bases and J by 2 bases, with 13 bases of the junction left unmatched. The CDR3 DNA reads TGCGCCAGCAGTCAATCGTCGAGACAGGGGGCGAGTACTACTGGAAACACCATATATTTT. Its translation: CASSQSSRQGASTTGNTIYF.

This clone was detected once. The chain joins TRBV29-1 to TRBJ1-1; TRBD1 matches at 8 bases. The germline gives CDR1 SQVTM, CDR2 ANQGSEA. After removal of 7 bases from V and 0 bases from J, the junction contained 4 bases not matched to a gene. The CDR3 is made up of 13 amino acids. The CDR3 DNA is TGCAGCGACCAGACAGGGGTGAACACTGAAGCTTTCTTT. It specifies CSDQTGVNTEAFF.

This clone was observed a single time. V usage is TRBV2 and J usage is TRBJ1-1; the D gene is possibly TRBD1 (5 bases). The CDR3 has 14 amino acids. Trimming removed 6 bases at V and 4 bases at J, with 15 bases between. Germline V gene lookup returns CDR1 SNHLY and CDR2 FYNNEI. The DNA for the CDR3 is TGTGCCAGCAGAACGCAGGGAGGTTGCACTGAAGCTTTCTTT. Its translation is CASRTQGGCTEAFF.

The chain recombines TRBV4-3 with TRBJ2-1, with D possibly matching TRBD1 (6 bases). The CDR3 runs 14 residues. The germline V gene encodes CDR1 LGHNA and CDR2 YSLEER. V lost 1 base and J 7 bases, leaving 11 bases between the germline ends. The CDR3 DNA follows: TGCGCCAGCAGCCAAGCGGGACACCAGAATGAGCAGTTCTTC. Residues: CASSQAGHQNEQFF.

This rearrangement joins TRBV18 to TRBJ1-2, with 10 nucleotides matching TRBD1. The CDR3 length is 13 residues. Germline V lookup: CDR1 KGHSH, CDR2 LQKENI. CDR3 residues: CAGQGNTDYGYTF. The CDR3 region has the DNA TGTGCGGGACAGGGGAATACAGACTATGGCTACACCTTC.

The chain couples TRBV6-5 to TRBJ1-1; D unresolved. There are 12 residues in the CDR3. CDR1 is MNHEY and CDR2 is SVGAGI in the germline V gene. Trimming cost V 6 bases and J 1 base, with 6 bases left between them. CDR3 in amino acids: CASSQANTEAFF. In DNA, the CDR3 is TGTGCCAGCAGCCAGGCGAACACTGAAGCTTTCTTT.

The rearrangement links TRBV21-1 to TRBJ2-1; the DNA was not compared with TRBD2, the D call given in the table. TRBV21-1 is a documented pseudogene. The CDR3 consists of 18 residues. DNA for the CDR3: TGTGCCAGCAGCAGCCCCCTGGGGCTAGCGTGTCATGGGAATGAGCAGTTCTTC. Encoded protein: CASSSPLGLACHGNEQFF.

This clone has only a few counts. This chain links TRBV4-3 with TRBJ2-4; no firm D call. Germline lookup yields CDR1 LGHNA and CDR2 YSLEER. The CDR3 extends over 16 amino acids. Trimming shortened V by 2 bases and J by 0 bases, and 11 bases separated the two germline ends. The CDR3 DNA sequence: TGCGCCAGCAGCCAACAGACTGCGCTAGCCAAAAACATTCAGTACTTC. Translated: CASSQQTALAKNIQYF.

This clone was observed a handful of times. DNA for the CDR3: TGTGCCAGCAGCTTAATTGGACAGGCCCCTCTGCCCCAGCATTTT. Residues: CASSLIGQAPLPQHF. The genes are TRBV7-9 and TRBJ1-5, with 7 bases that match TRBD1. Germline V lookup: CDR1 SEHNR, CDR2 FQNEAQ (reference sequence). Unmatched junction bases numbered 10, after V lost 2 bases and J lost 9 bases. The CDR3 runs to 15 residues.

The chain carries TRBV4-1 and TRBJ2-5; 10 positions match TRBD1. CDR3 size: 15 residues. The V and J ends lost 0 bases and 4 bases, in that order; junction bases with no gene match: 2. Looked up from germline, CDR1 is MGHRA and CDR2 is YSYEKL. The CDR3 reads CASSQDRDRGETQYF. The CDR3 DNA is TGCGCCAGCAGCCAAGATAGGGACAGGGGAGAGACCCAGTACTTC.

V gene TRBV7-6 combines with J gene TRBJ2-7, with TRBD2 matching over 8 bases. Trimming took 3 bases from V and 6 from J; bases not matched to a gene: 13. CDR1 is SGHVS, CDR2 FNYEAQ, per germline. The CDR3 is 16 amino acids. Here the CDR3 DNA reads TGTGCCAGCAGCTTCCCGGGTAGCGGGGAGGGAGGCGAGCAGTACTTC. It encodes CASSFPGSGEGGEQYF.

The chain employs TRBV28 and TRBJ1-1; no clear D. CDR1 is MDHEN and CDR2 is SYDVKM in the germline V gene. Trimming left V 0 bases short and J 4 bases short, with 21 bases between. CDR3 length: 18 residues. The CDR3 here is CASSLCVRALALGTEAFF. The CDR3, as DNA: TGTGCCAGCAGTTTATGCGTGAGGGCGCTAGCTTTGGGCACTGAAGCTTTCTTT.

The V and J genes are TRBV28 and TRBJ2-7; D call uncertain. This CDR3 spans 12 amino acids. Germline V gene lookup returns CDR1 MDHEN and CDR2 SYDVKM. The ends were cut back, 3 bases at V and 3 bases at J, with 6 bases in the middle. Here the CDR3 DNA reads TGTGCCAGCAGTTTCCTTATCTACGAGCAGTACTTC. This codes for CASSFLIYEQYF.

V usage is TRBV5-1 and J usage is TRBJ2-4, with 11 bases identical to TRBD1. The CDR3 covers 18 residues. V lost 4 bases, J lost 0 bases, and 9 bases stayed unmatched. CDR1 and CDR2 from the germline V gene are SGHRS and YFSETQ. This CDR3 is CASSLRTGGFLAKNIQYF. The CDR3 DNA sequence: TGCGCCAGCAGCCTAAGGACAGGGGGCTTCCTAGCCAAAAACATTCAGTACTTC.

The chain has TRBV11-2 and TRBJ2-7; 10 bases agree with TRBD2. The V segment lost 4 bases and the J segment 2 bases; nucleotides outside the gene matches: 8. Germline loops: CDR1 SGHAT, CDR2 FQNNGV. CDR3 length: 16 residues. CDR3 nucleotides: TGTGCCAGCAGCTGCCTTAGCGGGAGGCCGCCCTACGAGCAGTACTTC. As protein: CASSCLSGRPPYEQYF.

This chain connects TRBV9 to TRBJ1-2; D unclear. CDR1 is SGDLS, CDR2 YYNGEE, per germline. There are 14 residues in the CDR3. V shed 5 bases and J shed 0 bases, with 11 bases lying between them. The DNA for the CDR3 is TGTGCCAGCAGGCCCCGGGTTCCTAACTATGGCTACACCTTC. It codes for CASRPRVPNYGYTF.

The rearrangement uses TRBV5-1 and TRBJ1-3; D remains unclear. V shed 0 bases and J shed 3 bases, with 7 bases lying between them. The CDR3 has 14 amino acids. CDR1 is SGHRS and CDR2 is YFSETQ in the germline V gene. DNA for the CDR3: TGCGCCAGCAGCTTGGTCCCAGGTGGAAACACCATATATTTT. Translating it yields CASSLVPGGNTIYF.

V and J are TRBV5-5 and TRBJ1-5; D not resolved. With 4 bases removed from V and 1 base from J, the gap between germline ends came to 15 bases. Germline V gene data show CDR1 as SGHKS and CDR2 as YYEKEE (reference sequence). CDR3 size: 16 residues. DNA for the CDR3: TGTGCCAGCAGCCACGAGGAGCAGATGAGCAATCAGCCCCAGCATTTT. This codes for CASSHEEQMSNQPQHF.